The 2 T cell receptor beta chains presented below share a single source sample, sequenced in a study of cytomegalovirus exposure and HLA in healthy donors. The PCR employed 60 Vbeta primers together with 13 Jbeta primers. Profiling relied on immunoSEQ multiplex PCR, and the TCRdb table lists in-frame clones only, not all of them. The repertoire holds about 190,000 clones, with roughly four fifths as singletons. Sequencing used PBMCs. The receptors derive from a woman aged 18-30 years in good health and CMV-seropositive.

The V gene is TRBV6-5, the J gene TRBJ1-5, with 7 positions matching TRBD1. With 8 bases clipped from V and 5 bases from J, the junction kept 6 bases outside the gene matches. This CDR3 contains 13 residues. Per germline, CDR1 MNHEY and CDR2 SVGAGI. CDR3 sequence reads: CASRIRGDQPQHF. Here the CDR3 DNA reads TGTGCCAGCCGCATCAGGGGGGATCAGCCCCAGCATTTT.

V usage is TRBV7-9 and J usage is TRBJ2-5; TRBD1 is a possible D gene (5 bases). The CDR3 has 16 amino acids. Trimming removed 1 base from V and 4 bases from J, with 16 bases in between. The germline CDR1 and CDR2 sequences are SEHNR and FQNEAQ (reference sequence). The CDR3: CASSLVLTGRSETQYF. CDR3 DNA sequence: TGTGCCAGCAGCTTAGTCCTAACAGGAAGATCAGAGACCCAGTACTTC.